The 21 T cell receptor beta chains below come from one sample, sequenced in a study of blood T cell repertoires in COVID-19. The data were produced by immunoSEQ multiplex PCR, yet TCRdb's version contains in-frame clones alone and is incomplete. This repertoire shows roughly 50,000 clones, 80% to 85% found once; its top ten account for approximately 54%. The sample was peripheral blood. Receptors originate from a man aged 65-85 years with acute or convalescent COVID-19.

V gene TRBV2 combines with J gene TRBJ2-1; a possible D gene is TRBD1 (5 bases). This CDR3 spans 15 amino acids. CDR1 is SNHLY, CDR2 FYNNEI, per germline. V lost 5 bases to trimming and J lost 0 bases, with 11 bases between them. As DNA, the CDR3 is TGTGCCAGCAGTCGACAGCCGAGCTCCTACAATGAGCAGTTCTTC. Protein: CASSRQPSSYNEQFF. Together with reference TRBV2 and TRBJ2-1, the CDR3 gives the full variable domain: EPEVTQTPSHQVTQMGQEVILRCVPISNHLYFYWYRQILGQKVEFLVSFYNNEISEKSEIFDDQFSVERPDGSNFTLKIRSTKLEDSAMYFCASSRQPSSYNEQFFGPGTRLTVL.

The V and J genes are TRBV5-1 and TRBJ2-6; D ambiguous. Trimming took 0 bases from V and 0 from J, leaving 4 bases between them. Germline CDR1 and CDR2: SGHRS and YFSETQ. There are 15 residues in the CDR3. The CDR3 bases are TGCGCCAGCAGCTTGGCCAACTCTGGGGCCAACGTCCTGACTTTC. Its translation is CASSLANSGANVLTF. Full variable domain (missing parts from reference TRBV5-1 and TRBJ2-6): KAGVTQTPRYLIKTRGQQVTLSCSPISGHRSVSWYQQTPGQGLQFLFEYFSETQRNKGNFPGRFSGRQFSNSRSEMNVSTLELGDSALYLCASSLANSGANVLTFGAGSRLTVL.

This chain connects TRBV5-5 to TRBJ1-4; TRBD1 matches 11 bases. Germline V gene sequence: CDR1 SGHKS, CDR2 YYEKEE (reference sequence). Trimming removed 1 base from V and 8 bases from J; junction bases left unmatched: 4. The CDR3 totals 15 residues. CDR3 residues: CASSLRTGGLEKLFF. The CDR3 DNA sequence: TGTGCCAGCAGCTTGCGGACAGGGGGCTTGGAAAAACTGTTTTTT.

V usage is TRBV4-1 and J usage is TRBJ1-4; TRBD1 agrees at 7 bases. V trimming: 4 bases; J trimming: 4 bases; junction bases outside the gene matches: 9. The CDR3 covers 16 residues. CDR1 is MGHRA, CDR2 YSYEKL, per germline. The CDR3 DNA is TGCGCCAGCAGCCTACCGCCGGGACAGTTTAATGAAAAACTGTTTTTT. Translation: CASSLPPGQFNEKLFF.

The gene calls are TRBV29-1 and TRBJ1-2; 8 positions agree with TRBD1. V shed 5 bases, J shed 8 bases, and the junction held 7 bases outside the gene matches. The V gene's germline CDR1 is SQVTM and CDR2 ANQGSEA. The CDR3 length is 12 residues. This CDR3 reads CSVYRQGSGYTF. The CDR3 DNA is TGCAGCGTTTATCGACAGGGGTCCGGCTACACCTTC.

V is TRBV28 and J is TRBJ2-7; TRBD1 aligns across 9 bases. V lost 5 bases to trimming and J lost 3 bases; unmatched junction nucleotides: 5. From germline, CDR1 is MDHEN and CDR2 SYDVKM. The CDR3 consists of 14 residues. The CDR3 is CASSPQTGGYEQYF. CDR3 nucleotide sequence: TGTGCCAGCAGTCCGCAGACAGGGGGCTACGAGCAGTACTTC. Full variable domain (missing parts from reference TRBV28 and TRBJ2-7): DVKVTQSSRYLVKRTGEKVFLECVQDMDHENMFWYRQDPGLGLRLIYFSYDVKMKEKGDIPEGYSVSREKKERFSLILESASTNQTSMYLCASSPQTGGYEQYFGPGTRLTVT.

The chain links TRBV7-6 to TRBJ2-3, with 8 bases identical to TRBD2. Germline CDR1 reads SGHVS; CDR2 reads FNYEAQ. Germline trimming cut 2 bases from V and 0 bases from J; bases unmatched to any gene: 4. There are 16 residues in the CDR3. This chain's CDR3 is CASSLRAGVSTDTQYF. Here the CDR3 DNA reads TGTGCCAGCAGCTTAAGAGCGGGGGTCAGCACAGATACGCAGTATTTT.

The J gene is TRBJ2-3, the V gene TRBV24-1; TRBD2 agrees at 13 bases. The CDR3 has 16 amino acids. Germline trimming cut 5 bases from V and 2 bases from J; bases unmatched to any gene: 3. Germline CDR1 KGHDR, CDR2 SFDVKD. The CDR3 region has the DNA TGTGCCACCAGTGCGACTAGCGGGAGGCACACAGATACGCAGTATTTT. Its protein is CATSATSGRHTDTQYF.

This clone showed up just a few times. The chain has TRBV4-2 and TRBJ2-3; D not resolved. Trimming stripped 0 bases from V and 2 bases from J, with 12 bases between. This CDR3 is built from 16 residues. CDR1 LGHNA and CDR2 YNFKEQ come from the germline V gene. DNA for the CDR3: TGTGCCAGCAGCCAAGACTTGGGTGCGGTCACAGATACGCAGTATTTT. Translating gives CASSQDLGAVTDTQYF.

V gene TRBV12-3 or TRBV12-4 combines with J gene TRBJ1-5, with D unresolved. The CDR3 spans 13 residues. Trimming left V 4 bases short and J 4 bases short, with 8 bases between. Written as DNA, the CDR3 is TGTGCCAGCAGTTCCCAGTTGAATCAGCCCCAGCATTTT. Encoded protein: CASSSQLNQPQHF.

The chain is built from TRBV3-1 (or the pseudogene TRBV3-2) and TRBJ1-6; tentatively, D is TRBD1 (6 bases). Trimming shortened V by 1 base and J by 9 bases, and 13 bases separated the two germline ends. The germline CDR1 and CDR2 sequences are LGHDT and YNNKEL (reference sequence). The CDR3 covers 15 residues. CDR3 nucleotide sequence: TGTGCCAGCAGCCAAGGGAACAGGGCTCGTTCACCCCTCCACTTT. Its translation is CASSQGNRARSPLHF.

J is TRBJ1-1 and V is TRBV28; weak D call: TRBD1 (5 bases). Germline CDR1 MDHEN, CDR2 SYDVKM. Deletions cut 5 bases from V and 3 bases from J, with 22 bases between. This CDR3 region has 17 residues. CDR3 in amino acids: CASSPWGPPSADTEAFF. The CDR3 DNA is TGTGCCAGCAGTCCCTGGGGCCCCCCTTCCGCGGACACTGAAGCTTTCTTT.

The gene calls are TRBV5-1 and TRBJ2-5; 7 bases fit TRBD1. V dropped 6 bases and J dropped 4; count of bases not matched to a gene: 6. The CDR3 consists of 13 residues. Germline CDR1 reads SGHRS; CDR2 reads YFSETQ. The CDR3 sequence: CASTSGTVETQYF. CDR3 DNA sequence: TGCGCCAGCACCTCCGGGACAGTAGAGACCCAGTACTTC.

This chain joins TRBV6-2 or TRBV6-3 and TRBJ2-5; 7 bases align to TRBD2. This CDR3 is 14 amino acids long. In germline, CDR1 is MNHEY, CDR2 SVGEGT. J gave up 5 bases and V 2 bases, and 5 bases lay outside the gene matches. CDR3 nucleotide sequence: TGTGCCAGCAGTTACGGGAGGGGCGCGGAGACCCAGTACTTC. This gives the protein CASSYGRGAETQYF.

The rearrangement uses TRBV5-4 and TRBJ2-3; perhaps TRBD1 as D (6 bases). Trimming shortened V by 0 bases and J by 1 base, and 6 bases separated the two germline ends. This CDR3 spans 14 amino acids. Germline assignment: CDR1 SGHNT and CDR2 YYREEE (reference sequence). CDR3 residues: CASSLDRGTDTQYF. The CDR3 DNA follows: TGTGCCAGCAGCTTGGACAGGGGCACAGATACGCAGTATTTT.

V usage is TRBV6-2 or TRBV6-3 and J usage is TRBJ2-7; 10 bases align to TRBD1. This CDR3 is 13 amino acids long. Looked up from germline, CDR1 is MNHEY and CDR2 is SVGEGT. After removal of 6 bases from V and 3 bases from J, the junction contained 2 bases not matched to a gene. This chain's CDR3 is CASSRDRGYEQYF. Written as DNA, the CDR3 is TGTGCCAGCAGCAGGGACAGGGGCTACGAGCAGTACTTC.

The V and J genes are TRBV5-5 and TRBJ1-4; no clear D gene. Per the germline V gene, CDR1 is SGHKS and CDR2 is YYEKEE (reference sequence). Trimming shortened V by 3 bases and J by 3 bases, and 6 bases separated the two germline ends. The CDR3 loop spans 13 amino acids. The CDR3 DNA follows: TGTGCCAGCAGCTATGGGCCTAATGAAAAACTGTTTTTT. This sequence encodes CASSYGPNEKLFF.

This chain links TRBV4-2 with TRBJ2-1; TRBD2 aligns across 10 bases. Germline CDR1 and CDR2: LGHNA and YNFKEQ. This CDR3 comprises 16 residues. J lost 9 bases, V lost 1 base, and 9 bases had no gene match. The CDR3 sequence is CASSQAGAGGQGEQFF. The DNA of the CDR3 is TGTGCCAGCAGCCAAGCAGGAGCGGGGGGGCAAGGTGAGCAGTTCTTC.

This clone was recorded a few times. This sequence joins TRBV5-4 and TRBJ2-2; D is perhaps TRBD2 (6 bases). Per the germline V gene, CDR1 is SGHNT and CDR2 is YYREEE (reference sequence). The CDR3 length is 12 residues. The V end lost 6 bases, the J end lost 6 bases, and 9 bases lay between the germline ends. The CDR3 region has the DNA TGTGCCAGCAAGGACTATGCCGGGGAGCTGTTTTTT. Its translation is CASKDYAGELFF. Full variable domain (outside the CDR3, taken from reference TRBV5-4 and TRBJ2-2): ETGVTQSPTHLIKTRGQQVTLRCSSQSGHNTVSWYQQALGQGPQFIFQYYREEENGRGNFPPRFSGLQFPNYSSELNVNALELDDSALYLCASKDYAGELFFGEGSRLTVL.

In this sample, this clone turned up a few times. V and J are TRBV18 and TRBJ1-1; 8 bases match TRBD1. Germline V CDR1 and CDR2: KGHSH, LQKENI. J was trimmed by 6 bases and V by 6 bases; bases with no gene match: 9. The CDR3 loop spans 14 amino acids. CDR3 bases: TGTGCCAGCTCGCCGGGACAGGCGGACCCTGAAGCTTTCTTT. This codes for CASSPGQADPEAFF.

The V gene is TRBV4-2, the J gene TRBJ1-2; no clear D. The V end lost 6 bases, the J end lost 8 bases, and 22 bases lay between the germline ends. The germline V gene has CDR1 LGHNA and CDR2 YNFKEQ. This CDR3 region has 15 residues. CDR3 nucleotides: TGTGCCAGCAGACACGCGGGGAAAGCGGAGTGGGGCTACACCTTC. It specifies CASRHAGKAEWGYTF.